This TCR beta chain was obtained from a study of control samples from healthy donors and cancer patients. Produced via immunoSEQ multiplex PCR; TCRdb's table is partial and in-frame only. Of some 44,000 clones listed, roughly three quarters are singletons. The V segment lost 6 bases and the J segment 0 bases; nucleotides outside the gene matches: 8. The V gene's germline CDR1 is MNHEY and CDR2 SMNVEV (reference sequence). The length of the CDR3 is 16 residues. The chain carries TRBV27 and TRBJ2-3; 8 nucleotides line up with TRBD1. The source is a male donor with melanoma. Sequences were obtained from formalin-fixed, paraffin-embedded tissue. The CDR3 reads CASRRDRTPSTDTQYF. CDR3 in DNA: TGTGCCAGCAGGCGGGACAGGACACCTAGCACAGATACGCAGTATTTT.